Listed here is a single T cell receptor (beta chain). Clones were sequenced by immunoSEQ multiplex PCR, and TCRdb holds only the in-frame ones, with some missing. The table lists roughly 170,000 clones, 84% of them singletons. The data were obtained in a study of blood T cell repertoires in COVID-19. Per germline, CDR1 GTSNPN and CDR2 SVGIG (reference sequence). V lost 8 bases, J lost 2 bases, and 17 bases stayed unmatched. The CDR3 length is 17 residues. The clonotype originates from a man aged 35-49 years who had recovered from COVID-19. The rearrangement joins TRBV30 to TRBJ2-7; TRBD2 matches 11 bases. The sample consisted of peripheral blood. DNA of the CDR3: TGTGCCGGACTTACCAGGGTCTTAGCGGGAGGGCCCTACGAGCAGTACTTC. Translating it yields CAGLTRVLAGGPYEQYF.